This TCR beta chain comes out of a study of tumor-infiltrating lymphocytes in oesophageal squamous cell carcinoma. TCRdb re-analysed the PCR reads in MiXCR, keeping a single row per CDR3 protein. The top ten clones hold approximately 34% of a sample with around 9,300 distinct CDR3 sequences, about 70% of them seen once. This clonotype was seen a single time. The clonotype was recovered from a female donor with esophageal squamous cell carcinoma. Material: esophageal tumor tissue.

The CDR3 DNA sequence: TGTGCCATCCAAGCCCCCGGAGGCTACACCTTC. It encodes CAIQAPGGYTF. The rearrangement links TRBV6-5 to TRBJ2-7, with D uncertain. Near its end, the DNA agrees better with TRBJ1-2, so the J call may be wrong. The CDR3 has 11 amino acids. Per the germline V gene, CDR1 is MNHEY and CDR2 is SVGAGI.